Sequencing of this T cell receptor beta chain was carried out in a study of blood T cell repertoires in COVID-19. Study context: From T cells, B-cell-depleted T cells, or PBMCs came the material, which was cDNA or gDNA.

TCRdb keeps only in-frame clones here, not all; method: immunoSEQ multiplex PCR. The sample holds 220,000 or so clones, under 90% seen once. Trimming stripped 0 bases from V and 4 bases from J, with 14 bases between. The CDR3 covers 16 residues. Per the germline V gene, CDR1 is SGHNT and CDR2 is YENEEA. This TCR derives from a woman aged 80 or over with acute or convalescent COVID-19. The sequencing sample was made of peripheral blood. This chain uses TRBV11-3 with TRBJ2-3; D may be TRBD1 (5 bases). The CDR3 sequence: CASSLDQAGLADTQYF. CDR3 DNA: TGTGCCAGCAGCTTAGATCAGGCAGGGTTGGCAGATACGCAGTATTTT.